Below are 24 T cell receptor beta chains sequenced from a single sample in a study of T cells after yellow fever vaccination. TCRdb redid the calling of the 5' RACE reads with MiXCR, one entry per CDR3 protein. The sample lists 150,000 to 200,000 distinct CDR3 sequences; approximately 6.8% were seen once. The sample in question was CD4+ T cells sorted from PBMCs, obtained roughly 5 days after the first yellow fever vaccination. The receptors here all came from a man in his late teens or twenties who received the YFV17D yellow fever vaccine.

This chain uses TRBV4-3 with TRBJ2-7; D is perhaps TRBD1 (5 bases). The germline V gene encodes CDR1 LGHNA and CDR2 YSLEER. The CDR3 sequence is 15 residues long. V lost 0 bases to trimming and J lost 3 bases, with 12 bases between them. DNA for the CDR3: TGCGCCAGCAGCCAAGATCGACAGCCTTACTACGAGCAGTACTTC. This codes for CASSQDRQPYYEQYF.

This clonotype was seen many times. The rearrangement uses TRBV7-3 and TRBJ2-5; no reliable D call. This CDR3 is built from 14 residues. V lost 1 base and J lost 5, with 11 bases in between. Looked up from germline, CDR1 is SGHTA and CDR2 is FQGTGA. In DNA form, the CDR3 reads TGTGCCAGCAGCTTAATGGCGGCTGGGGAGACCCAGTACTTC. Its translation is CASSLMAAGETQYF.

This clonotype came up many times. V usage is TRBV5-1 and J usage is TRBJ2-1; 8 bases fit TRBD1. Germline V gives CDR1 SGHRS, CDR2 YFSETQ. The CDR3 runs 15 residues. Trimming cost V 3 bases and J 8 bases; bases outside gene matches: 10. The CDR3 here is CASSSGDRSGDEQFF. The CDR3 nucleotides read TGCGCCAGCAGCTCGGGGGACAGGTCAGGGGATGAGCAGTTCTTC. Variable domain in full (rest from reference TRBV5-1 and TRBJ2-1): KAGVTQTPRYLIKTRGQQVTLSCSPISGHRSVSWYQQTPGQGLQFLFEYFSETQRNKGNFPGRFSGRQFSNSRSEMNVSTLELGDSALYLCASSSGDRSGDEQFFGPGTRLTVL.

This clonotype was recorded many times. The CDR3 loop is CASSLRAQGATNGEQFF. The DNA for the CDR3 is TGCGCCAGCAGCTTGCGGGCGCAGGGGGCGACCAACGGAGAGCAGTTCTTC. V gene TRBV5-1 combines with J gene TRBJ2-1, with TRBD1 matching over 8 bases. V dropped 1 base and J dropped 10; count of bases not matched to a gene: 16. CDR1 is SGHRS and CDR2 is YFSETQ in the germline V gene. There are 17 residues in the CDR3.

Comments on this clonotype: This may arise from a read error, as a much more abundant clone is one base away. The chain uses TRBV5-1 and TRBJ2-1; TRBD2 agrees at 7 bases. CDR3 length: 13 amino acids. V lost 5 bases to trimming and J lost 7 bases; unmatched junction nucleotides: 6. The V gene's germline CDR1 is SGHRS and CDR2 YFSETQ. The CDR3 DNA reads TGCGCCAGCAGGCGGGAGCCTTGGAATGAGCAGTTCTTC. Its translation is CASRREPWNEQFF.

This clonotype was seen a handful of times. The CDR3 region has the DNA TGTGCCAGCAGCTTAGAAAGGGCTGGGGCCAACGTCCTGACTTTC. Its translation: CASSLERAGANVLTF. V gene TRBV7-3 combines with J gene TRBJ2-6, with D unresolved. This CDR3 contains 15 residues. Germline CDR1 SGHTA, CDR2 FQGTGA. V was clipped by 2 bases and J by 2 bases, with 7 bases between them.

The chain uses TRBV6-5 and TRBJ1-2, with D perhaps TRBD1 (6 bases). V was shortened by 4 bases and J by 4 bases, with 13 bases between the two germline ends. CDR3 length equals 14 residues. CDR1 is MNHEY and CDR2 is SVGAGI in the germline V gene. The DNA of the CDR3 is TGTGCCAGCAGTTTAAACAGGGACGTCTATGGCTACACCTTC. The encoded protein is CASSLNRDVYGYTF.

This clonotype was observed at least ten times. V and J are TRBV7-2 and TRBJ2-1; 10 positions agree with TRBD2. This CDR3 spans 16 amino acids. The germline gives CDR1 SGHTA, CDR2 FQGNSA. Losses at the gene ends were 3 bases for V and 5 bases for J; bases not matched to a gene: 7. The CDR3 DNA sequence: TGTGCCAGCAGCTTCCCAGCGGGGGGGGGCAACAATGAGCAGTTCTTC. It codes for CASSFPAGGGNNEQFF.

This clonotype was counted many times. The chain combines TRBV21-1 with TRBJ2-1; the table names TRBD2, a call not compared with the DNA. TRBV21-1 is recorded as a pseudogene. This CDR3 has 17 residues. Here the CDR3 reads CASSKAPAGGRGDEQFF. The CDR3 DNA is TGTGCCAGCAGCAAAGCCCCGGCGGGGGGCCGGGGCGATGAGCAGTTCTTC.

This clonotype was counted ten times or more. The rearrangement uses TRBV5-1 and TRBJ2-2; TRBD2 aligns across 11 bases. V lost 3 bases to trimming and J lost 4 bases; unmatched junction nucleotides: 5. Germline V gene sequence: CDR1 SGHRS, CDR2 YFSETQ. The CDR3 loop spans 16 amino acids. The CDR3 here is CASSSTSGGLTGELFF. The CDR3 DNA reads as TGCGCCAGCAGCTCTACTAGCGGGGGCCTCACCGGGGAGCTGTTTTTT.

This clonotype has a handful of counts. The rearrangement links TRBV2 to TRBJ2-5; a weak D match, TRBD1 (6 bases). CDR3 length equals 12 residues. Germline V lookup: CDR1 SNHLY, CDR2 FYNNEI. V lost 6 bases and J 6 bases, leaving 11 bases between the germline ends. In nucleotides, the CDR3 is TGTGCCAGCAGCGGCACAGGGAAGACCCAGTACTTC. It yields the protein CASSGTGKTQYF.

This clonotype has more than one count but fewer than ten. The CDR3 sequence: CASRAGGDYGYTF. The DNA of the CDR3 is TGTGCCAGCAGGGCAGGGGGCGACTATGGCTACACCTTC. V and J are TRBV12-3 or TRBV12-4 and TRBJ1-2; TRBD1 agrees at 8 bases. Trimming at V came to 6 bases and at J to 3 bases, leaving 3 bases not matched to a gene. The CDR3 is made up of 13 amino acids.

Ten or more counts support this clonotype. The gene calls are TRBV20-1 and TRBJ1-1; D gene uncertain. The CDR3 runs 17 residues. Germline values: CDR1 DFQATT, CDR2 SNEGSKA (reference sequence). The V gene lost 1 base and the J gene lost 5 bases, with 23 bases spanning the gap. CDR3 sequence (DNA): TGCAGTGCTAGAGTCACCTCGGCAGTGGCCCTGCGGACTGAAGCTTTCTTT. Amino acid sequence: CSARVTSAVALRTEAFF.

This clonotype has at least ten counts. The V call is TRBV7-3, the J call TRBJ2-3; D gene uncertain. Germline CDR1 and CDR2: SGHTA and FQGTGA. This CDR3 is 10 amino acids long. Trimming shortened V by 4 bases and J by 11 bases, and 7 bases separated the two germline ends. CDR3 in amino acids: CASSWAWQYF. The CDR3 DNA reads as TGTGCCAGCAGCTGGGCGTGGCAGTATTTT. Based on the CDR3 plus reference TRBV7-3 and TRBJ2-3, the full variable domain is GAGVSQTPSNKVTEKGKYVELRCDPISGHTALYWYRQSLGQGPEFLIYFQGTGAADDSGLPNDRFFAVRPEGSVSTLKIQRTERGDSAVYLCASSWAWQYFGPGTRLTVL.

The gene calls are TRBV6-1 and TRBJ2-3; 7 bases match TRBD1. The V and J ends lost 5 bases and 0 bases, in that order; junction bases with no gene match: 5. The germline CDR1 and CDR2 sequences are MNHNS and SASEGT. This CDR3 is 15 amino acids long. CDR3 loop: CASSIQGQSTDTQYF. CDR3 DNA sequence: TGTGCCAGCAGTATCCAGGGACAGAGCACAGATACGCAGTATTTT.

This clonotype was seen a handful of times. The rearrangement uses TRBV9 and TRBJ2-2; D possibly uses TRBD1 or TRBD2 (5 bases each). V was cut by 0 bases and J by 9 bases, with 15 bases left in between. CDR3 length: 15 amino acids. Germline V CDR1 and CDR2: SGDLS, YYNGEE. The DNA of the CDR3 is TGTGCCAGCAGCGTAGACCCCGGGGACGCCAGGGAGCTGTTTTTT. It translates to CASSVDPGDARELFF.

The genes are TRBV7-2 and TRBJ2-7; D is unclear. The V end lost 1 base, the J end lost 2 bases, and 6 bases lay between the germline ends. Germline V gene data show CDR1 as SGHTA and CDR2 as FQGNSA. This CDR3 region has 13 residues. The CDR3: CASSLVETYEQYF. CDR3 sequence (DNA): TGTGCCAGCAGCTTAGTCGAAACCTACGAGCAGTACTTC.

V and J are TRBV2 and TRBJ1-2; the match to TRBD1 covers 7 bases. Losses at the gene ends were 8 bases for V and 4 bases for J; bases not matched to a gene: 7. The CDR3 is 13 amino acids. The germline V gene has CDR1 SNHLY and CDR2 FYNNEI. The CDR3 region has the DNA TGTGCCAGCTTTCCGGACAGGTTCTATGGCTACACCTTC. Its protein product is CASFPDRFYGYTF.

This chain connects TRBV6-2 or TRBV6-3 to TRBJ2-2; the D gene is possibly TRBD1 (6 bases). Germline-derived CDR1 and CDR2 are MNHEY and SVGEGT. This CDR3 spans 19 amino acids. V was cut by 0 bases and J by 2 bases, with 19 bases left in between. CDR3 nucleotides: TGTGCCAGCAGTTACTCGATATACTCGGGACACCCTAACACCGGGGAGCTGTTTTTT. Translating it yields CASSYSIYSGHPNTGELFF.

There are many counts of this clonotype. The chain is built from TRBV12-3 or TRBV12-4 and TRBJ1-2, with 7 bases identical to TRBD1. Germline trimming cut 3 bases from V and 8 bases from J; bases unmatched to any gene: 3. The CDR3 consists of 12 residues. DNA of the CDR3: TGTGCCAGCAGTTTGCAGGGGGTGGGCTACACCTTC. Residues: CASSLQGVGYTF.

The chain links TRBV5-1 to TRBJ2-3; D call uncertain. The CDR3 runs 16 residues. Germline V CDR1 and CDR2: SGHRS, YFSETQ. Trimming pared 4 bases from V and 1 base from J, leaving 16 bases between. The CDR3: CASSRSASDGTDTQYF. The CDR3 region has the DNA TGCGCCAGCAGCCGGTCTGCGTCGGATGGCACAGATACGCAGTATTTT.

Many counts were recorded for this clonotype. The chain has TRBV12-3 or TRBV12-4 and TRBJ2-6; D remains ambiguous. V lost 3 bases and J lost 0, with 3 bases in between. The CDR3 is 14 residues long. The CDR3 nucleotides read TGTGCCAGCAGTTTCATCTCTGGGGCCAACGTCCTGACTTTC. It encodes CASSFISGANVLTF.

This clonotype was seen ten or more times. The rearrangement links TRBV20-1 to TRBJ1-2; D is possibly TRBD1 (5 bases). Germline loops: CDR1 DFQATT, CDR2 SNEGSKA (reference sequence). Trimming removed 1 base from V and 2 bases from J, with 8 bases in between. CDR3 length: 13 residues. CDR3 in amino acids: CSARAEGNYGYTF. As DNA, the CDR3 is TGCAGTGCTAGAGCCGAGGGGAACTATGGCTACACCTTC.

In this sample, this clonotype turned up many times. The V gene is TRBV14, the J gene TRBJ1-2; D call uncertain. This CDR3 is 13 amino acids long. V gave up 3 bases and J gave up 4 bases, with 9 bases separating them. Looked up from germline, CDR1 is SGHDN and CDR2 is FVKESK. The CDR3 protein is CASSQMEIYGYTF. CDR3 coding DNA: TGTGCCAGCAGCCAGATGGAGATCTATGGCTACACCTTC. Full variable domain (missing parts from reference TRBV14 and TRBJ1-2): EAGVTQFPSHSVIEKGQTVTLRCDPISGHDNLYWYRRVMGKEIKFLLHFVKESKQDESGMPNNRFLAERTGGTYSTLKVQPAELEDSGVYFCASSQMEIYGYTFGSGTRLTVV.